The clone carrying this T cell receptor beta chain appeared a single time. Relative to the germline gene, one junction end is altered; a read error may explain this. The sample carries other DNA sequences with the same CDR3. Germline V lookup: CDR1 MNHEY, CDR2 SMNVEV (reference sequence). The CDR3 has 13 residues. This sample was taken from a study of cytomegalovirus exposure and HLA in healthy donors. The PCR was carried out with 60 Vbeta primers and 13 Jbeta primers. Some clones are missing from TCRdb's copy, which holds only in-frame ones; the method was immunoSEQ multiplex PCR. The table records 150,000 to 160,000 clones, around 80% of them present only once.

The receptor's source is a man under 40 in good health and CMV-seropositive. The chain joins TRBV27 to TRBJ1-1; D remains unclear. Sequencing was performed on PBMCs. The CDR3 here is CASSPSLNTEAFF. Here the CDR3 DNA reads TGTGCTAGCAGTCCCAGTTTGAACACTGAAGCTTTCTTT.